Shown below are 23 T cell receptor beta chains from a single sample sequenced in a study of T-cell reconstitution after alpha-beta-depleted transplantation in children. Unique molecular identifiers were incorporated during preparation of the TCRbeta library. TCRdb re-called the PCR reads with MiXCR, one entry per CDR3 protein. Here the sample spans around 800,000 distinct CDR3 sequences, roughly 15% being singletons. The sequencing used PBMCs, mostly from graft donor cells, collected 360 days after TCRalphabeta/CD19-depleted stem cell transplant. All receptors derive from a male patient between 10 and 17 years old who had a stem cell transplant for acute lymphoblastic leukemia, so the T cells may come from the graft donor.

J is TRBJ1-5 and V is TRBV12-3 or TRBV12-4; D is unresolved. V shed 6 bases and J shed 1 base, with 13 bases lying between them. The CDR3 length is 15 residues. The CDR3 protein is CASSHPRQSNQPQHF. The CDR3 DNA follows: TGTGCCAGCAGCCACCCCCGGCAGAGCAATCAGCCCCAGCATTTT.

This clonotype turned up a few times. The CDR3 region has the DNA TGTGCCAGCAGTGAATCTCCGGGGGGGTTCTTC. Its translation is CASSESPGGFF. The J gene is TRBJ2-1, the V gene TRBV2; 7 nucleotides agree with TRBD2. From germline, CDR1 is SNHLY and CDR2 FYNNEI. The CDR3 extends over 11 amino acids. The J segment lost 15 bases and the V segment lost 2 bases, leaving 4 bases of the junction unmatched.

The table lists this clonotype with many counts. V usage is TRBV4-2 and J usage is TRBJ2-7, with D tentatively TRBD1 (6 bases). CDR1 and CDR2 from the germline V gene are LGHNA and YNFKEQ. The CDR3 loop spans 14 amino acids. Trimming left V 6 bases short and J 3 bases short, with 15 bases between. The CDR3 nucleotides are TGTGCCAGCAGTCTCGCAACAGGGAACTACGAGCAGTACTTC. Its translation: CASSLATGNYEQYF.

Only a few counts were recorded for this clonotype. The CDR3 sequence is CASSLNGPDSNQPQHF. CDR3 DNA sequence: TGCGCCAGCAGCTTGAATGGACCCGATAGCAATCAGCCCCAGCATTTT. The V gene is TRBV5-1, the J gene TRBJ1-5; no clear D gene. This CDR3 is 16 amino acids long. Germline V gives CDR1 SGHRS, CDR2 YFSETQ. V dropped 1 base and J dropped 0 bases, with 11 bases sitting between them.

The V call is TRBV15, the J call TRBJ2-3; no clear D. The ends were cut back, 2 bases at V and 0 bases at J, with 15 bases in the middle. Germline V gene data show CDR1 as LNHNV and CDR2 as YYDKDF (reference sequence). This CDR3 spans 17 amino acids. The CDR3 region is CATSRPGPFTSTDTQYF. The CDR3 region has the DNA TGTGCCACCAGCAGACCTGGTCCGTTTACTAGCACAGATACGCAGTATTTT.

The chain carries TRBV10-3 and TRBJ1-1; D ambiguous. CDR3 length equals 13 residues. Per the germline V gene, CDR1 is ENHRY and CDR2 is SYGVKD. Trimming pared 4 bases from V and 11 bases from J, leaving 17 bases between. The CDR3 DNA reads TGTGCCATCAGTGTCTTGGGCCGGGATCCGGCTTTCTTT. It translates to CAISVLGRDPAFF.

In its sample, this clonotype was seen a few times. This chain connects TRBV11-3 to TRBJ2-1; 13 positions agree with TRBD2. This CDR3 spans 17 amino acids. V gave up 5 bases and J gave up 10 bases; unmatched junction bases: 14. Germline V gives CDR1 SGHNT, CDR2 YENEEA. In DNA, the CDR3 is TGTGCCAGCAGCATCAACAAACTAGCGGGAGGGTTTGGGGAGCAGTTCTTC. It specifies CASSINKLAGGFGEQFF.

V and J are TRBV11-2 and TRBJ1-1; possibly TRBD1 for D (6 bases). The CDR3 sequence is 14 residues long. V lost 5 bases to trimming and J lost 1 base, with 11 bases between them. Looked up from germline, CDR1 is SGHAT and CDR2 is FQNNGV. CDR3 sequence reads: CASSPWTANTEAFF. CDR3 DNA: TGTGCCAGCAGCCCGTGGACAGCGAACACTGAAGCTTTCTTT.

The gene calls are TRBV18 and TRBJ2-4; 10 bases fit TRBD2. The CDR3 is 17 amino acids. Looked up from germline, CDR1 is KGHSH and CDR2 is LQKENI. Unmatched junction bases numbered 8, after V lost 5 bases and J lost 1 base. CDR3 sequence: CASSAGLAVDAKNIQYF. In DNA, the CDR3 is TGTGCCAGCTCAGCCGGACTAGCGGTCGACGCCAAAAACATTCAGTACTTC.

There are a few counts of this clonotype. The chain couples TRBV7-8 to TRBJ2-5, with D perhaps TRBD1 (5 bases). V was cut by 4 bases and J by 5 bases, with 8 bases left in between. In germline, CDR1 is SGHVS, CDR2 FQNEAQ. The CDR3 spans 12 residues. This chain's CDR3 is CASSWGYETQYF. The CDR3 DNA reads TGTGCCAGCAGCTGGGGCTACGAGACCCAGTACTTC.

Ten or more counts support this clonotype. The gene calls are TRBV27 and TRBJ2-2, with D possibly TRBD1 on 6 matching bases. The CDR3 has 15 amino acids. Germline V gene lookup returns CDR1 MNHEY and CDR2 SMNVEV (reference sequence). Trimming stripped 6 bases from V and 4 bases from J, with 15 bases between. The CDR3 protein is CASSWGTGFTGELFF. The CDR3 DNA sequence: TGTGCCAGCAGCTGGGGAACAGGGTTCACCGGGGAGCTGTTTTTT.

This clonotype was recorded many times. J is TRBJ1-2 and V is TRBV27; a possible D gene is TRBD1 (5 bases). Germline CDR1 MNHEY, CDR2 SMNVEV (reference sequence). CDR3 length equals 13 residues. Between the trimmed V and J ends, which lost 5 bases and 4 bases, there was a span of 11 bases. The CDR3 spells CASSGDGSYGYTF. CDR3 DNA sequence: TGTGCCAGCAGTGGGGACGGATCCTATGGCTACACCTTC.

This clonotype occurred many times. The chain links TRBV5-1 to TRBJ1-1, with TRBD1 matching over 9 bases. J lost 1 base, V lost 2 bases, and 6 bases had no gene match. Germline CDR1 is SGHRS and CDR2 is YFSETQ. The CDR3 sequence is 16 residues long. As DNA, the CDR3 is TGCGCCAGCAGCTTCGAAGGACAGGGGCGGAACACTGAAGCTTTCTTT. It encodes CASSFEGQGRNTEAFF.

The chain is built from TRBV7-9 and TRBJ2-3; 9 bases map to TRBD2. CDR1 and CDR2 (germline): SEHNR, FQNEAQ (reference sequence). The V and J ends lost 1 base and 6 bases, in that order; junction bases with no gene match: 5. The CDR3 loop spans 15 amino acids. DNA for the CDR3: TGTGCCAGCAGCTTAGAGGGGACTAGCTCGGATACGCAGTATTTT. It is translated as CASSLEGTSSDTQYF.

This clonotype was recorded a few times. V is TRBV12-3 or TRBV12-4 and J is TRBJ2-2; D is undetermined. The CDR3 runs 16 residues. With 5 bases removed from V and 0 bases from J, the gap between germline ends came to 13 bases. This CDR3 reads CASSPRVESNTGELFF. CDR3 nucleotide sequence: TGTGCCAGCAGTCCCAGAGTTGAATCGAACACCGGGGAGCTGTTTTTT.

Only a few counts were recorded for this clonotype. The gene calls are TRBV12-3 or TRBV12-4 and TRBJ2-7; 11 bases fit TRBD2. The CDR3 is 15 amino acids. Germline trimming cut 5 bases from V and 3 bases from J; bases unmatched to any gene: 6. The CDR3 loop is CASSDSGRAHYEQYF. The DNA for the CDR3 is TGTGCCAGCAGTGATAGCGGGAGGGCCCACTACGAGCAGTACTTC.

The chain employs TRBV9 and TRBJ1-4; 8 nucleotides line up with TRBD1. The junction had 14 bases not matched to a gene; V was cut back by 5 bases and J by 8 bases. In germline, CDR1 is SGDLS, CDR2 YYNGEE. The CDR3 length is 16 residues. CDR3 residues: CASSQLSGGTGEKLFF. DNA for the CDR3: TGTGCCAGCAGTCAACTCTCAGGGGGCACGGGGGAAAAACTGTTTTTT.

A few counts support this clonotype. This chain connects TRBV7-6 to TRBJ2-5; D ambiguous. Germline values: CDR1 SGHVS, CDR2 FNYEAQ. This CDR3 comprises 14 residues. V lost 3 bases, J lost 4 bases, and 12 bases lay in between. The CDR3 is CASSLLPPGETQYF. The DNA for the CDR3 is TGTGCCAGCAGCTTGTTGCCCCCTGGAGAGACCCAGTACTTC.

This clonotype was counted at least ten times. The chain couples TRBV18 to TRBJ1-1; a weak D match, TRBD1 (6 bases). From germline, CDR1 is KGHSH and CDR2 LQKENI. V was pared by 8 bases and J by 1 base, with 11 bases between. The CDR3 consists of 13 residues. CDR3 DNA sequence: TGTGCCAGCAGCCCACAGGGGAACACTGAAGCTTTCTTT. Translated: CASSPQGNTEAFF.

The chain is built from TRBV7-8 and TRBJ1-5, with 8 bases matching TRBD1. Germline V gene lookup returns CDR1 SGHVS and CDR2 FQNEAQ. CDR3 length equals 16 residues. The trim removed 1 base at V and 5 bases at J, leaving 7 bases unmatched. DNA of the CDR3: TGTGCCAGCAGCTTAGGTCCAGGGGGCGCACATCAGCCCCAGCATTTT. Translated: CASSLGPGGAHQPQHF.

J is TRBJ2-4 and V is TRBV7-8; possibly TRBD2 for D (6 bases). CDR1 is SGHVS, CDR2 FQNEAQ, per germline. V lost 2 bases to trimming and J lost 0 bases, with 20 bases between them. CDR3 length: 19 amino acids. The DNA for the CDR3 is TGTGCCAGCAGCTTATTTAGGAGGGAAGCATCTCTAGCCAAAAACATTCAGTACTTC. Translation gives CASSLFRREASLAKNIQYF.

This clonotype was picked up a small number of times. This chain joins TRBV13 and TRBJ1-5; TRBD1 agrees at 8 bases. This CDR3 comprises 19 residues. The germline V gene encodes CDR1 PRHDT and CDR2 FYEKMQ (reference sequence). V shed 2 bases, J shed 0 bases, and the junction held 12 bases outside the gene matches. The CDR3 DNA reads as TGTGCCAGCAGCTTATCGGGGGGATCAGGGGGCAATAGCAATCAGCCCCAGCATTTT. The encoded protein is CASSLSGGSGGNSNQPQHF. Using reference TRBV13 and TRBJ1-5 for the parts outside the CDR3, the full variable domain is AAGVIQSPRHLIKEKRETATLKCYPIPRHDTVYWYQQGPGQDPQFLISFYEKMQSDKGSIPDRFSAQQFSDYHSELNMSSLELGDSALYFCASSLSGGSGGNSNQPQHFGDGTRLSIL.

There are a few counts of this clonotype. In nucleotides, the CDR3 is TGTGCCAGCAGCCTGCTGGCTAGCGGGGGCTACAATGAGCAGTTCTTC. Its translation is CASSLLASGGYNEQFF. The genes are TRBV7-3 and TRBJ2-1; TRBD2 agrees at 10 bases. The junction had 7 bases not matched to a gene; V was cut back by 5 bases and J by 3 bases. Per germline, CDR1 SGHTA and CDR2 FQGTGA. CDR3 length equals 16 residues.